Below are 11 T cell receptor beta chains sequenced from a single sample in a study of blood T cell repertoires in COVID-19. TCRdb keeps only in-frame clones here, not all; method: immunoSEQ multiplex PCR. The data hold 150,000 to 200,000 clones, with about 86% observed a single time. Material for sequencing was peripheral blood. The receptors come from a man over 45 with active or convalescent COVID-19.

The chain carries TRBV3-1 (or the pseudogene TRBV3-2) and TRBJ1-2, with a weak D call TRBD1 (5 bases). This CDR3 comprises 13 residues. Trimming shortened V by 5 bases and J by 4 bases, and 11 bases separated the two germline ends. CDR1 and CDR2 (germline): LGHDT, YNNKEL (reference sequence). The CDR3 loop is CASSERGLYGYTF. The CDR3 DNA reads TGTGCCAGCAGCGAAAGGGGTCTCTATGGCTACACCTTC.

This sequence joins TRBV28 and TRBJ2-1; 12 nucleotides agree with TRBD2. The J segment lost 9 bases and the V segment lost 3 bases, leaving 6 bases of the junction unmatched. The CDR3 is made up of 15 amino acids. Germline CDR1 and CDR2: MDHEN and SYDVKM. CDR3 region: CASSLVLAGGGEQFF. For the CDR3, the DNA is TGTGCCAGCAGTTTGGTCCTAGCGGGAGGGGGTGAGCAGTTCTTC.

V gene TRBV7-8 combines with J gene TRBJ2-3; the D is unclear. CDR3 length equals 11 residues. Trimming pared 3 bases from V and 5 bases from J, leaving 3 bases between. The germline gives CDR1 SGHVS, CDR2 FQNEAQ. CDR3 in DNA: TGTGCCAGCAGCTTCGGAGATACGCAGTATTTT. Protein sequence: CASSFGDTQYF.

The chain carries TRBV5-1 and TRBJ1-1, with D hard to call. Germline CDR1 SGHRS, CDR2 YFSETQ. The CDR3 is 14 amino acids. Trimming took 0 bases from V and 3 from J, leaving 9 bases between them. DNA of the CDR3: TGCGCCAGCAGCTTGGCGGGAGGAGACACTGAAGCTTTCTTT. It is translated as CASSLAGGDTEAFF. Based on the CDR3 plus reference TRBV5-1 and TRBJ1-1, the full variable domain is KAGVTQTPRYLIKTRGQQVTLSCSPISGHRSVSWYQQTPGQGLQFLFEYFSETQRNKGNFPGRFSGRQFSNSRSEMNVSTLELGDSALYLCASSLAGGDTEAFFGQGTRLTVV.

The rearrangement joins TRBV4-2 to TRBJ2-1, with 10 bases lining up with TRBD2. After removal of 1 base from V and 7 bases from J, the junction contained 7 bases not matched to a gene. CDR3 length equals 16 residues. Germline-derived CDR1 and CDR2 are LGHNA and YNFKEQ. CDR3 nucleotide sequence: TGTGCCAGCAGCCAAGCTAGCGGGAGTAGAGGGAATGAGCAGTTCTTC. It yields the protein CASSQASGSRGNEQFF.

This rearrangement joins TRBV6-5 to TRBJ1-5, with a weak D call TRBD1 (5 bases). Germline V gives CDR1 MNHEY, CDR2 SVGAGI. The CDR3 totals 14 residues. V lost 6 bases and J 5 bases, leaving 14 bases between the germline ends. The DNA of the CDR3 is TGTGCCAGCAGCGCCTCCGGGGGATATCAGCCCCAGCATTTT. Translating gives CASSASGGYQPQHF.

J is TRBJ2-5 and V is TRBV18, with TRBD2 matching over 7 bases. V lost 3 bases and J lost 3; bases outside the gene matches: 7. The CDR3 extends over 15 amino acids. Germline V gene sequence: CDR1 KGHSH, CDR2 LQKENI. CDR3 sequence reads: CASSPSREGKETQYF. CDR3 nucleotide sequence: TGTGCCAGCTCACCCTCCAGGGAGGGGAAAGAGACCCAGTACTTC.

This clone has just one count. V gene TRBV3-1 (or the pseudogene TRBV3-2) combines with J gene TRBJ2-3, with 9 nucleotides matching TRBD2. The length of the CDR3 is 18 residues. The trim removed 0 bases at V and 1 base at J, leaving 8 bases unmatched. Per the germline V gene, CDR1 is LGHDT and CDR2 is YNNKEL (reference sequence). CDR3 sequence (DNA): TGTGCCAGCAGCCAAGATCTTAGCGGCGGGAGGGGCACAGATACGCAGTATTTT. Protein product: CASSQDLSGGRGTDTQYF.

The rearrangement links TRBV23-1 to TRBJ2-1, with 8 bases lining up with TRBD1. TRBV23-1 is sorted into the ORF group, with uncertain function. The CDR3 consists of 19 residues. V shed 0 bases, J shed 6 bases, and the junction held 16 bases outside the gene matches. As DNA, the CDR3 is TGCGCCAGCAGTCAATCGGGGATCCAAGGGACAGGTAATCTCAATGAGCAGTTCTTC. Translation: CASSQSGIQGTGNLNEQFF.

The chain carries TRBV24-1 and TRBJ2-3; 7 positions match TRBD1. This CDR3 is built from 16 residues. V was clipped by 4 bases and J by 3 bases; unmatched bases: 9. Germline V gives CDR1 KGHDR, CDR2 SFDVKD. In DNA form, the CDR3 reads TGTGCCACCAGTGACCCCAGGGGGTTGAGGACAGATACGCAGTATTTT. Its translation is CATSDPRGLRTDTQYF.

The chain combines TRBV4-3 with TRBJ2-7; maybe TRBD2 (6 bases). Germline V CDR1 and CDR2: LGHNA, YSLEER. The CDR3 totals 13 residues. V was pared by 0 bases and J by 7 bases, with 10 bases between. In nucleotides, the CDR3 is TGCGCCAGCAGCCAAGACGGAGGGGCGGAGCAGTACTTC. As protein: CASSQDGGAEQYF.